The clone carrying this T cell receptor (beta chain) was observed many times. J gave up 6 bases and V 3 bases, and 6 bases lay outside the gene matches. The CDR3 totals 14 residues. In germline, CDR1 is LGHNA, CDR2 YNFKEQ. The sample originates from a study of OX40 agonist ivuxolimab in advanced cancers. TCRdb keeps only in-frame clones here, not all; method: immunoSEQ multiplex PCR. Among more than 6,500 clones listed, 73% were seen once. The V gene is TRBV4-2, the J gene TRBJ1-2, with 8 bases identical to TRBD1. Sequencing was performed on CD4+ or CD8+ T cells sorted from blood, taken in a trial of the OX40 agonist ivuxolimab. This clonotype was obtained from an adult with an advanced solid tumor such as melanoma, head and neck, liver or kidney cancer. This CDR3 is CASSHTGGRDGYTF. CDR3 DNA sequence: TGTGCCAGCAGCCACACAGGGGGAAGAGATGGCTACACCTTC.